This T cell receptor (beta chain) was captured in a study of cytomegalovirus exposure and HLA in healthy donors. General study results and limits: Available immune exposure information covered CMV serostatus only. Most subjects' HLA-A and HLA-B alleles were reportedly predicted from TCR beta sequences. Clonal expansion, a later analysis showed, was greater in HLA-associated TCR beta chains than in equally common others. Many donors shared some public TCRs, even though most TCR sequences were rare.

With regard to this clone: Its target is unknown.

Use of 60 Vbeta and 13 Jbeta primers characterized the PCR. Clones were read by immunoSEQ multiplex PCR, and TCRdb kept only the in-frame ones, dropping some. The repertoire holds fewer than 250,000 clones, with about nine tenths as singletons. Germline V gives CDR1 LNHNV, CDR2 YYDKDF (reference sequence). The germline V and J ends were trimmed by 3 bases and 3 bases, with 12 bases remaining between them. The CDR3 has 14 amino acids. The chain joins TRBV15 to TRBJ2-7; D is ambiguous. Sequenced sample: PBMCs. The sequence derives from a boy between 2 and 10 years old in good health and CMV-seronegative. CDR3 region: CATSRLLTDYEQYF. CDR3 nucleotides: TGTGCCACCAGCAGGTTACTAACCGACTACGAGCAGTACTTC.